This T cell receptor beta chain appears in the sequencing data of a study of T-cell reconstitution after alpha-beta-depleted transplantation in children. As it was prepared, the TCRbeta library received unique molecular identifiers. In TCRdb, the PCR reads were re-called with MiXCR into one record per CDR3 protein. The sample shows some 250,000 distinct CDR3 sequences, around 12% of them seen only once. In its sample, this clonotype was seen many times. The specimen was PBMCs from the stem cell graft donor, collected from the stem cell graft. This TCR derives from a human donor who donated a stem cell graft to a child with acute lymphoblastic leukemia.

CDR3 loop: CASSARVSYNEQFF. CDR3 DNA: TGTGCCAGCAGCGCCAGGGTGTCCTACAATGAGCAGTTCTTC. The rearrangement links TRBV14 to TRBJ2-1; D is perhaps TRBD1 (5 bases). The germline V and J ends were trimmed by 5 bases and 1 base, with 9 bases remaining between them. Germline CDR1 is SGHDN and CDR2 is FVKESK. The CDR3 runs 14 residues. The whole variable domain, filled in from reference TRBV14 and TRBJ2-1, reads EAGVTQFPSHSVIEKGQTVTLRCDPISGHDNLYWYRRVMGKEIKFLLHFVKESKQDESGMPNNRFLAERTGGTYSTLKVQPAELEDSGVYFCASSARVSYNEQFFGPGTRLTVL.